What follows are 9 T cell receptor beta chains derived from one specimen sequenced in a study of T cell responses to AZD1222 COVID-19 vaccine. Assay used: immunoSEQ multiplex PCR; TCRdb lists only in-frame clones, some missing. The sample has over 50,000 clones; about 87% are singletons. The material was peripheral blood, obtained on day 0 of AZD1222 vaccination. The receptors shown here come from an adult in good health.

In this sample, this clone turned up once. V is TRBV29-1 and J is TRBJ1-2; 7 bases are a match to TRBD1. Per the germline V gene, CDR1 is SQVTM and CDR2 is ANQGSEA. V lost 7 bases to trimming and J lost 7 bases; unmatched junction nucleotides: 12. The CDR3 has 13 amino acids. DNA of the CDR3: TGCAGCGCCGATAGATACAGGGGTGGTGGCTACACCTTC. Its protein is CSADRYRGGGYTF.

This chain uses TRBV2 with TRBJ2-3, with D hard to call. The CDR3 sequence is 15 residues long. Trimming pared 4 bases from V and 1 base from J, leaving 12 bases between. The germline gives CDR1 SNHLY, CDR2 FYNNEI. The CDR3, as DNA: TGTGCCAGCAGTGTTAGGGTTCCGCGCACAGATACGCAGTATTTT. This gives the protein CASSVRVPRTDTQYF.

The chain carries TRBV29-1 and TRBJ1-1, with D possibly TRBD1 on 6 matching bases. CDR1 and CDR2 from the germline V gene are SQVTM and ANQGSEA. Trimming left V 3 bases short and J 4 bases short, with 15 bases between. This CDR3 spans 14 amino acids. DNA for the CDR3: TGCAGCGTTGAGGGGGGGGCAAGGGGCACTGAAGCTTTCTTT. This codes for CSVEGGARGTEAFF.

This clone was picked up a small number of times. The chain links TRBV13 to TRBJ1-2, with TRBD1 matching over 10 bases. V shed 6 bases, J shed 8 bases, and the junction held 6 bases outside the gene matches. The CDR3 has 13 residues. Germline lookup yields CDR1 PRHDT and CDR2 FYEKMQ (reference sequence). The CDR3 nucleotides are TGTGCCAGCAGGGGGACAGGGGTAGAGGGCTACACCTTC. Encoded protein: CASRGTGVEGYTF.

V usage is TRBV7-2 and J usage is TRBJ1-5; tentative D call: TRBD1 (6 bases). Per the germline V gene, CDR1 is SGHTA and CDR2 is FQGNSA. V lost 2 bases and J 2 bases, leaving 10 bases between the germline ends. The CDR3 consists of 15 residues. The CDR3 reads CASSLRGSGNQPQHF. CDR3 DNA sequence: TGTGCCAGCAGCTTAAGGGGGAGCGGCAATCAGCCCCAGCATTTT.

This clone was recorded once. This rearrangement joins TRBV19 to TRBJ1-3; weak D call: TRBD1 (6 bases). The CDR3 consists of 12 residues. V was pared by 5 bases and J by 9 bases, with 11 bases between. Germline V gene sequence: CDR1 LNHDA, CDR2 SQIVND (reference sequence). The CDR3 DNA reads TGTGCCAGTAGTGATCGGGGGGCCACCATATATTTT. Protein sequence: CASSDRGATIYF.

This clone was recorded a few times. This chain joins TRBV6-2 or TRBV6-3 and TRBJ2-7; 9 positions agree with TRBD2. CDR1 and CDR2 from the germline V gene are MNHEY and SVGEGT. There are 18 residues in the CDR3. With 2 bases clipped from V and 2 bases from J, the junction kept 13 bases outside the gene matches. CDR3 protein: CASSYEWDSGSPTYEQYF. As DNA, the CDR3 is TGTGCCAGCAGTTACGAGTGGGATAGCGGGAGCCCCACCTACGAGCAGTACTTC.

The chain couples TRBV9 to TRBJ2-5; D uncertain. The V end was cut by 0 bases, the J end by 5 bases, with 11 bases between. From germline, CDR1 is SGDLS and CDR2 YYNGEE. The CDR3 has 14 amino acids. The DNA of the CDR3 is TGTGCCAGCAGCGTAGGCCCCATTGAGGAGACCCAGTACTTC. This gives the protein CASSVGPIEETQYF.

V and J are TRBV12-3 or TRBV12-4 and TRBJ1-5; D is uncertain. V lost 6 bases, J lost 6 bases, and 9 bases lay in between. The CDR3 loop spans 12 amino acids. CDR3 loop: CASSILGQPQHF. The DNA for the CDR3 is TGTGCCAGCAGCATTCTCGGTCAGCCCCAGCATTTT.